This TCR beta chain was captured in a study of T cells in Graves' hyperthyroidism and ophthalmopathy. Study in general: The authors collected peripheral blood at initial diagnosis, before any treatment.

RNA transcripts served as the template for amplifying TCR beta CDR3 regions. TCR CDR3 underwent first-round RT-PCR with the HTBI primer set. MiXCR, run by TCRdb on the multiplex PCR reads, gives a single entry per CDR3 protein. The repertoire holds hundreds of thousands of distinct CDR3 sequences, with about a sixth as singletons. This TCR came from a woman in her forties with Graves' ophthalmopathy. What was sequenced was blood.

The DNA of the CDR3 is TGTGCCAGCAGGAGGGACAGTCCGGAAAAACTGTTTTTT. It specifies CASRRDSPEKLFF. The chain couples TRBV28 to TRBJ1-4, with 7 bases lining up with TRBD1. J lost 8 bases, V lost 6 bases, and 6 bases had no gene match. CDR1 is MDHEN and CDR2 is SYDVKM in the germline V gene. This CDR3 spans 13 amino acids.